Listed below are T cell receptor beta chains from one sample, sequenced in a study of memory CD4+ T cells and cytomegalovirus serostatus. The method was immunoSEQ multiplex PCR; TCRdb's version includes in-frame clones alone and lacks a portion of them. The table records nearly 60,000 clones, about three quarters of them present only once. Sequenced input: memory CD4+ T cells from blood. The receptor set was obtained from an adult in good health and CMV-seronegative. The CDR3 runs from the conserved cysteine through the conserved F or W.

V	J	CDR3
TRBV28	TRBJ1-2	CASSFKDGWGF
TRBV5-1	TRBJ1-1	CASSRDRVGAEAFF
TRBV14	TRBJ2-7	CASSPAGGGYEQYF
TRBV28	TRBJ2-1	CASRSGTGAYNEQFF
TRBV2	TRBJ1-3	CASSDLGTWGGNTIYF
TRBV7-3	TRBJ2-3	CASSLTSLGTGNTDTQYF
TRBV2	TRBJ1-2	CASSGGQGAGYGYTF
TRBV10-2	TRBJ2-3	CASSEPGTSGLRF
TRBV27	TRBJ1-2	CASSPSSTGGGGYTF
TRBV4-1	TRBJ2-1	CASSQAGTSGSQGEQFF
TRBV11-2	TRBJ1-2	CASSLTGSYGYTF
TRBV28	TRBJ2-3	CASSLLAGGPDTQYF
TRBV29-1	TRBJ1-1	CSFLQGVEAAFF
TRBV2	TRBJ1-2	CASLQAHYGYTF
TRBV19	TRBJ2-6	CASQTAGQGASGANVLTF
TRBV2	TRBJ1-1	CASTRMDRNTEAFF
TRBV7-2	TRBJ1-2	CASSLGETGRGGYTF
TRBV7-2	TRBJ1-5	CASSLPTGTNQPQHF
TRBV4-2	TRBJ1-4	CASSHQQAQGPTNEKLFF
TRBV7-6	TRBJ1-1	CASSLFPASLNTEAFF
TRBV11-2	TRBJ2-1	CASSLGVDTYNEQFF
TRBV7-2	TRBJ1-3	CASSLVPDAGNTIYF
TRBV30	TRBJ1-5	CAWSRGDGQPQHF